One and the same sample provided the 23 T cell receptor beta chains below, sequenced in a study of cytomegalovirus exposure and HLA in healthy donors (dated by TCRdb to 2016 to 2017). The library was generated by the immunoSEQ multiplex PCR assay. For the multiplex PCR, a mixture combining 60 forward primers for TCR Vbeta segments and 13 reverse primers for TCR Jbeta segments was used. TCRdb took over this immuneACCESS table, retaining in-frame rearrangements with V and J assigned. Such tables are incomplete; in checked studies, under half of the missing clones stem from an unresolved V gene, and the remainder is unexplained. In this sample the table shows 85,000 to 100,000 clones, 65% to 85% of which occur a single time. Clones ranked in the top ten supply 1% to 1.5% of the sample. Sequenced: PBMCs. The receptor set was obtained from a girl aged 2 to 9 in good health and CMV-seropositive.

V is TRBV6-1 and J is TRBJ2-5; D gene ambiguous. This CDR3 comprises 14 residues. Germline lookup yields CDR1 MNHNS and CDR2 SASEGT. Trimming pared 5 bases from V and 4 bases from J, leaving 14 bases between. CDR3 region: CASSWRPVGETQYF. The CDR3 DNA reads TGTGCCAGCAGTTGGCGGCCAGTCGGAGAGACCCAGTACTTC.

V and J are TRBV5-1 and TRBJ2-4; possibly TRBD1 for D (6 bases). Germline V gives CDR1 SGHRS, CDR2 YFSETQ. The germline V and J ends were trimmed by 0 bases and 7 bases, with 17 bases remaining between them. The CDR3 has 16 residues. In DNA form, the CDR3 reads TGCGCCAGCAGCTTGGATATGGACAGACTCCGGAACATTCAGTACTTC. Translation gives CASSLDMDRLRNIQYF.

This chain joins TRBV30 and TRBJ2-7, with D possibly matching TRBD1 (5 bases). CDR1 and CDR2 from the germline V gene are GTSNPN and SVGIG (reference sequence). The CDR3 runs 15 residues. V gave up 2 bases and J gave up 0 bases, with 14 bases separating them. CDR3 in amino acids: CAWSIKQVASYEQYF. In DNA form, the CDR3 reads TGTGCCTGGAGTATAAAACAGGTAGCCTCCTACGAGCAGTACTTC.

As DNA, the CDR3 is TGCGCCAGCAGTTTGTCTTCTAGCGGGGCCGCCTACGAGCAGTACTTC. Translating gives CASSLSSSGAAYEQYF. V gene TRBV10-1 combines with J gene TRBJ2-7; the match to TRBD2 covers 9 bases. V lost 5 bases, J lost 2 bases, and 10 bases stayed unmatched. The CDR3 extends over 16 amino acids. Germline V gene sequence: CDR1 WNHNN, CDR2 SYGVQD (reference sequence).

The rearrangement joins TRBV21-1 to TRBJ2-7; TRBD2, the D gene given by the table, was not confirmed from the DNA. TRBV21-1 is a pseudogene locus. CDR3 length: 15 residues. The chain's CDR3 is CASTMTGTRVYEQYF. The DNA for the CDR3 is TGTGCCAGCACCATGACCGGGACTAGGGTATACGAGCAGTACTTC.

This clone was counted a single time. This chain joins TRBV15 and TRBJ2-3, with D unresolved. CDR3 length: 16 amino acids. Trimming cost V 1 base and J 0 bases, with 11 bases left between them. Germline V CDR1 and CDR2: LNHNV, YYDKDF (reference sequence). CDR3 in amino acids: CATSRVRSLSTDTQYF. The CDR3 nucleotides are TGTGCCACCAGCAGAGTCCGGAGCTTAAGCACAGATACGCAGTATTTT.

The chain is built from TRBV19 and TRBJ1-5; the match to TRBD1 covers 7 bases. The CDR3 spans 18 residues. V gave up 7 bases and J gave up 2 bases; unmatched junction bases: 17. Germline CDR1 reads LNHDA; CDR2 reads SQIVND (reference sequence). As DNA, the CDR3 is TGTGCCAGTAACACCGGGACAGAAGGTAGGGGAGGCAATCAGCCCCAGCATTTT. Residues: CASNTGTEGRGGNQPQHF.

The chain employs TRBV5-4 and TRBJ2-7, with 12 bases aligning to TRBD2. Per the germline V gene, CDR1 is SGHNT and CDR2 is YYREEE (reference sequence). This CDR3 contains 15 residues. V lost 4 bases, J lost 4 bases, and 6 bases stayed unmatched. CDR3 in amino acids: CASSRGLAGQYEQYF. As DNA, the CDR3 is TGTGCCAGCAGCCGCGGACTAGCGGGGCAATACGAGCAGTACTTC.

This clone occurred a few times. CDR3 sequence (DNA): TGTGCCAGCAACTCACGAACGGATGAGCAGTTCTTC. This sequence encodes CASNSRTDEQFF. The J gene is TRBJ2-1, the V gene TRBV6-5; D is unclear. The V and J ends lost 7 bases and 8 bases respectively, with 12 bases between them. The CDR3 runs to 12 residues. In germline, CDR1 is MNHEY, CDR2 SVGAGI.

This sequence joins TRBV7-9 and TRBJ2-1; weak D call: TRBD1 (6 bases). CDR1 and CDR2 (germline): SEHNR, FQNEAQ (reference sequence). Trimming cost V 4 bases and J 5 bases, with 18 bases left between them. CDR3 length: 16 amino acids. The CDR3 loop reads CASSSARTEINNEQFF. The CDR3 DNA sequence: TGTGCCAGCAGCTCAGCGAGGACAGAAATTAACAATGAGCAGTTCTTC.

The J gene is TRBJ2-3, the V gene TRBV30; 9 nucleotides match TRBD1. Germline CDR1 GTSNPN, CDR2 SVGIG (reference sequence). CDR3 length: 16 amino acids. Trimming removed 5 bases from V and 3 bases from J; junction bases left unmatched: 12. The chain's CDR3 is CAWQAGWTGVTDTQYF. CDR3 in DNA: TGTGCCTGGCAGGCGGGATGGACAGGGGTAACAGATACGCAGTATTTT. The full variable domain, in which reference TRBV30 and TRBJ2-3 provide the parts outside the CDR3, is SQTIHQWPATLVQPVGSPLSLECTVEGTSNPNLYWYRQAAGRGLQLLFYSVGIGQISSEVPQNLSASRPQDRQFILSSKKLLLSDSGFYLCAWQAGWTGVTDTQYFGPGTRLTVL.

The CDR3 coding sequence is TGTGCCAGCAGCCCCCGGACTAGCGGGCAAGAGACCCAGTACTTC. Encoded protein: CASSPRTSGQETQYF. V gene TRBV7-9 combines with J gene TRBJ2-5, with 11 bases matching TRBD2. The CDR3 has 15 residues. Trimming at V came to 5 bases and at J to 2 bases, leaving 4 bases not matched to a gene. Germline V lookup: CDR1 SEHNR, CDR2 FQNEAQ (reference sequence).

The rearrangement links TRBV5-4 to TRBJ1-2; D is unclear. The CDR3 loop spans 15 amino acids. Germline loops: CDR1 SGHNT, CDR2 YYREEE (reference sequence). V was cut by 6 bases and J by 10 bases, with 25 bases left in between. The CDR3 protein is CASTTGVVRDRVYTF. CDR3 coding DNA: TGTGCCAGCACTACCGGGGTGGTAAGGGATCGTGTCTACACCTTC.

The chain links TRBV30 to TRBJ1-1, with no clear D. This CDR3 contains 14 residues. Trimming pared 3 bases from V and 1 base from J, leaving 12 bases between. Germline V gene data show CDR1 as GTSNPN and CDR2 as SVGIG (reference sequence). The CDR3 DNA follows: TGTGCCTGGAGGGCAGGCTTGCCGAACACTGAAGCTTTCTTT. Translating it yields CAWRAGLPNTEAFF.

This chain connects TRBV29-1 to TRBJ1-1, with 7 bases identical to TRBD1. Losses at the gene ends were 7 bases for V and 6 bases for J; bases not matched to a gene: 5. The CDR3 spans 11 residues. Looked up from germline, CDR1 is SQVTM and CDR2 is ANQGSEA. The CDR3 region has the DNA TGCAGCGGGAACAGGGGACCTGAAGCTTTCTTT. Translated: CSGNRGPEAFF.

This clone has a single count. The CDR3 sequence: CASSPKTGAYEQYF. The CDR3 coding sequence is TGTGCCAGCAGTCCCAAGACAGGGGCCTACGAGCAGTACTTC. This chain uses TRBV27 with TRBJ2-7; 8 bases align to TRBD1. CDR3 length: 14 residues. The junction had 5 bases not matched to a gene; V was cut back by 5 bases and J by 2 bases. The germline V gene has CDR1 MNHEY and CDR2 SMNVEV (reference sequence).

This chain connects TRBV29-1 to TRBJ2-1, with D unclear. Trimming shortened V by 5 bases and J by 8 bases, and 13 bases separated the two germline ends. In germline, CDR1 is SQVTM, CDR2 ANQGSEA. The CDR3 covers 12 residues. CDR3 DNA: TGCAGCGTTCTCCCCCCATCGGATGAGCAGTTCTTC. It encodes CSVLPPSDEQFF.

V and J are TRBV6-1 and TRBJ1-5; maybe TRBD1 (5 bases). This CDR3 has 13 residues. V lost 3 bases and J lost 12, with 15 bases in between. Germline V gene data show CDR1 as MNHNS and CDR2 as SASEGT. In DNA, the CDR3 is TGTGCCAGCAGTGACTTCCCGGGGGGATTCCAGCATTTT. It specifies CASSDFPGGFQHF.

V and J are TRBV6-5 and TRBJ2-1; 11 bases are shared with TRBD2. Unmatched junction bases numbered 5, after V lost 6 bases and J lost 4 bases. Germline V lookup: CDR1 MNHEY, CDR2 SVGAGI. CDR3 size: 15 residues. This CDR3 is CASRRTSGSYNEQFF. Here the CDR3 DNA reads TGTGCCAGCAGACGCACTAGCGGGAGTTACAATGAGCAGTTCTTC.

The chain uses TRBV30 and TRBJ1-2, with D possibly TRBD1 on 6 matching bases. The CDR3 spans 13 residues. Trimming removed 2 bases from V and 4 bases from J, with 11 bases in between. CDR1 GTSNPN and CDR2 SVGIG come from the germline V gene (reference sequence). CDR3 amino acids: CAWSSGDAYGYTF. DNA of the CDR3: TGTGCCTGGAGTTCAGGGGACGCCTATGGCTACACCTTC.

The chain employs TRBV10-3 and TRBJ2-5; 7 nucleotides align to TRBD1. This CDR3 has 15 amino acids. V lost 3 bases, J lost 0 bases, and 4 bases stayed unmatched. Germline lookup yields CDR1 ENHRY and CDR2 SYGVKD. This chain's CDR3 is CAISDRDSYQETQYF. The CDR3 nucleotides are TGTGCCATCAGTGATCGGGACAGCTACCAAGAGACCCAGTACTTC.

J is TRBJ1-5 and V is TRBV6-5, with a tentative D call TRBD1 (6 bases). With 5 bases removed from V and 7 bases from J, the gap between germline ends came to 12 bases. The germline V gene encodes CDR1 MNHEY and CDR2 SVGAGI. CDR3 size: 13 residues. CDR3 DNA: TGTGCCAGCAGTCGGACAGTTGGACAGCCCCAGCATTTT. Encoded protein: CASSRTVGQPQHF.

This clone appeared a single time. The V and J genes are TRBV5-1 and TRBJ2-7, with 9 bases lining up with TRBD1. This CDR3 is 15 amino acids long. The V segment lost 6 bases and the J segment 2 bases; nucleotides outside the gene matches: 9. CDR1 SGHRS and CDR2 YFSETQ come from the germline V gene. The CDR3 loop reads CASTLGGTGPYEQYF. The DNA of the CDR3 is TGCGCCAGCACCCTGGGTGGGACAGGGCCCTACGAGCAGTACTTC.